The subject of this entry is one T cell receptor (beta chain). The sample originates from a study of T cell changes during pregnancy in multiple sclerosis. Sequenced by immunoSEQ multiplex PCR; TCRdb stores in-frame clones only, minus some. Counted here are about 60,000 clones, over 80% occurring once; the ten biggest clones make up about 2.5%. The V end was cut by 0 bases, the J end by 5 bases, with 8 bases between. Looked up from germline, CDR1 is SEHNR and CDR2 is FQNEAQ (reference sequence). The CDR3 length is 13 residues. This sequence was found in a female donor with multiple sclerosis, enrolled in a pregnancy study. V is TRBV7-9 and J is TRBJ2-7, with D unclear. The sequences come from peripheral blood, collected in the first trimester of pregnancy. In DNA form, the CDR3 reads TGTGCCAGCAGCTTAGCGAATGGGCACGAGCAGTACTTC. Protein sequence: CASSLANGHEQYF.